This TCR beta chain was identified during a study of cytomegalovirus exposure and HLA in healthy donors. Study context: Early release data held 75 million to 90 million unique TCRs from HLA-typed donors. Findings and caveats of the study: In a later analysis, DRB1 alleles had the most associated TCRs; HLA-C alleles the fewest. Among TCR beta chains, those listed as cytomegalovirus-associated numbered over 150.

Details on this clone: What it recognizes is unknown.

The CDR3 totals 13 residues. Unmatched junction bases numbered 15, after V lost 4 bases and J lost 12 bases. CDR1 and CDR2 (germline): SQVTM, ANQGSEA. Primers: 60 Vbeta forward and 13 Jbeta reverse. Some clones are missing from TCRdb's copy, which holds only in-frame ones; the method was immunoSEQ multiplex PCR. This sample has 100,000 or so clones, with roughly 70% found just once. The gene calls are TRBV29-1 and TRBJ2-7, with 7 bases lining up with TRBD2. Sample: PBMCs. The sequence was obtained from a man aged 40-50 years in good health and CMV-seronegative. CDR3 DNA: TGCAGCGTTGTCGGTTCGGCAGACCTAGCGGTGTACTTC. It specifies CSVVGSADLAVYF.